Reported below is one T cell receptor (beta chain). The antigen is undetermined. The data originate from a study of CD8 T cell repertoires and HIV-1 epitope variants. The table came from immunoSEQ multiplex PCR; TCRdb's copy has only in-frame clones and leaves some out. The table includes around 5,000 clones, 60% to 70% detected once. Germline CDR1 is SGHRS and CDR2 is YFSETQ. This CDR3 has 13 amino acids. V shed 2 bases and J shed 5 bases, with 8 bases lying between them. The source of this sequence is a male donor with HIV. Material for sequencing was cultured CD8+ T cells derived from PBMCs. The rearrangement joins TRBV5-1 to TRBJ1-5; D is uncertain. CDR3 DNA: TGCGCCAGCAGCTTCGGAGTCGATCAGCCCCAGCATTTT. It is translated as CASSFGVDQPQHF.